The 15 T cell receptor beta chains presented below share a single source sample, sequenced in a study of blood T cells in healthy people across ages (dated by TCRdb to between 2014 and 2017). The library was made by 5' RACE. Sequencing was carried out with an Illumina HiSeq 2500. A second PCR of about 6 to 11 cycles was performed with a sample-barcoded 5' primer and a J-beta primer mix. TCRdb took the public reads, trimmed them with fastp at Q25, ran MiXCR for clone calling and kept in-frame beta chains. All rows with the same CDR3 protein become a single entry with the most common DNA and genes. This sample is represented by 800,000 to 950,000 distinct CDR3 sequences; 29% of them were singletons. The ten largest clones add up to roughly 10% of the sample. This same sample was also part of a study on T cells of mothers and their children.

The sample comprised blood. These receptors were collected from a woman in her thirties or forties in good health.

On this clonotype: One end of the junction varies from germline; a read error may be responsible. The CDR3 nucleotides read TGTACCAGCAGTTACTCGACTCGCGGGTTCAGCATGAACACTGAAGCTTTCTTT. Translation: CTSSYSTRGFSMNTEAFF. The J gene is TRBJ1-1, the V gene TRBV6-2 or TRBV6-3; D uncertain. This CDR3 contains 18 residues. Germline V lookup: CDR1 MNHEY, CDR2 SVGEGT.

The gene calls are TRBV7-3 and TRBJ2-3, with 7 bases lining up with TRBD2. Germline V gives CDR1 SGHTA, CDR2 FQGTGA. CDR3 length: 15 amino acids. V lost 5 bases to trimming and J lost 4 bases; unmatched junction nucleotides: 9. CDR3 sequence: CASSVTSAFADTQYF. Here the CDR3 DNA reads TGTGCCAGCAGCGTCACTAGCGCCTTCGCAGATACGCAGTATTTT.

Points on this clonotype: The junction does not match germline at one end; this may be a read error. This chain links TRBV7-2 with TRBJ2-7; TRBD2 agrees at 7 bases. The length of the CDR3 is 15 residues. Germline CDR1 SGHTA, CDR2 FQGNSA. DNA of the CDR3: TGTGCCAGCAGCCTAGCGGCCACGAGCTCCTACGAGCAGTACTTC. As protein: CASSLAATSSYEQYF. The variable domain in full, with the rest retrieved from reference TRBV7-2 and TRBJ2-7, is GAGVSQSPSNKVTEKGKDVELRCDPISGHTALYWYRQSLGQGLEFLIYFQGNSAPDKSGLPSDRFSAERTGGSVSTLTIQRTQQEDSAVYLCASSLAATSSYEQYFGPGTRLTVT.

This clonotype was counted only a few times. This rearrangement joins TRBV28 to TRBJ2-7; D not resolved. This CDR3 has 11 amino acids. Germline loops: CDR1 MDHEN, CDR2 SYDVKM. Trimming left V 11 bases short and J 1 base short, with 9 bases between. CDR3 protein: CAVGISYEQYF. The CDR3 DNA follows: TGTGCCGTAGGTATTTCCTACGAGCAGTACTTC. The whole variable domain, remainder taken from reference TRBV28 and TRBJ2-7, is DVKVTQSSRYLVKRTGEKVFLECVQDMDHENMFWYRQDPGLGLRLIYFSYDVKMKEKGDIPEGYSVSREKKERFSLILESASTNQTSMYLCAVGISYEQYFGPGTRLTVT.

Concerning this clonotype: This sequence may be a read error, since a much larger clone differs from it by one base. This rearrangement joins TRBV15 to TRBJ2-7, with 9 bases identical to TRBD1. This CDR3 region has 14 residues. Germline values: CDR1 LNHNV, CDR2 YYDKDF (reference sequence). The CDR3 nucleotides read TGTGCCAACAGCGCGGACAGGGGAACCTACGAGCAGTACTTC. Its protein is CANSADRGTYEQYF.

This clonotype was recorded at least ten times. The chain combines TRBV7-2 with TRBJ2-4, with TRBD2 identical over 8 bases. V dropped 10 bases and J dropped 3; count of bases not matched to a gene: 14. Germline loops: CDR1 SGHTA, CDR2 FQGNSA. The CDR3 has 16 amino acids. The CDR3 region is CATRPERGRDKNIQYF. The CDR3, as DNA: TGTGCCACTAGACCCGAGCGGGGGAGAGACAAAAACATTCAGTACTTC.

This clonotype was seen a handful of times. An end of the junction differs from the germline gene, which may be a read error. The chain employs TRBV9 and TRBJ2-5; TRBD2 matches at 9 bases. Germline V CDR1 and CDR2: SGDLS, YYNGEE. CDR3 length: 17 amino acids. The CDR3 loop is CASGVGLAGYMAETQYF. In DNA, the CDR3 is TGTGCCAGCGGCGTAGGGCTAGCGGGGTATATGGCGGAGACCCAGTACTTC.

This clonotype came up many times. The chain uses TRBV20-1 and TRBJ2-5, with TRBD2 matching 10 bases. Germline lookup yields CDR1 DFQATT and CDR2 SNEGSKA (reference sequence). V lost 3 bases, J lost 2 bases, and 3 bases stayed unmatched. This CDR3 is 14 amino acids long. CDR3 nucleotide sequence: TGCAGTGCTAGTCGGACTAGCGGACAAGAGACCCAGTACTTC. It is translated as CSASRTSGQETQYF.

This clonotype was counted between two and nine times. This chain links TRBV15 with TRBJ2-7; D ambiguous. In germline, CDR1 is LNHNV, CDR2 YYDKDF (reference sequence). Trimming left V 1 base short and J 3 bases short, with 13 bases between. The CDR3 runs to 15 residues. The CDR3 spells CATSRGPESFYEQYF. DNA of the CDR3: TGTGCCACCAGCAGAGGACCGGAGAGCTTCTACGAGCAGTACTTC.

As concerns this clonotype: With a much larger clone just one base away, this may be a read error. V and J are TRBV20-1 and TRBJ2-1, with D possibly TRBD2 on 5 matching bases. Germline loops: CDR1 DFQATT, CDR2 SNEGSKA (reference sequence). This CDR3 comprises 16 residues. As DNA, the CDR3 is TGCAGTGCTAGGCGGCTAGCTCTCATTTTTTACAGTGAGCAGTTCTTC. Protein product: CSARRLALIFYSEQFF.

This clonotype was recorded at least ten times. The J gene is TRBJ2-7, the V gene TRBV6-6, with D unresolved. Trimming removed 2 bases at V and 4 bases at J, with 9 bases between. CDR1 MNHNY and CDR2 SVGAGI come from the germline V gene (reference sequence). The length of the CDR3 is 13 residues. DNA for the CDR3: TGTGCCAGCAGTTACGAGACACCTTACGAGCAGTACTTC. It codes for CASSYETPYEQYF.

The genes are TRBV28 and TRBJ1-2; D gene uncertain. Per the germline V gene, CDR1 is MDHEN and CDR2 is SYDVKM. V was trimmed by 4 bases and J by 5 bases, leaving 14 bases between them. CDR3 size: 14 residues. This CDR3 reads CASSSQDGRYGYTF. Written as DNA, the CDR3 is TGTGCCAGCAGTTCTCAAGACGGGAGGTATGGCTACACCTTC.

Only one count was recorded for this clonotype. This chain joins TRBV27 and TRBJ2-2, with D possibly being TRBD1 (5 bases). This CDR3 spans 14 amino acids. Trimming removed 2 bases from V and 6 bases from J, with 10 bases in between. Germline CDR1 and CDR2: MNHEY and SMNVEV (reference sequence). CDR3 region: CASSLGAGPGELFF. CDR3 DNA: TGTGCCAGCAGTTTAGGGGCAGGGCCCGGGGAGCTGTTTTTT.

This chain uses TRBV3-1 with TRBJ1-1, with a tentative D call TRBD1 (6 bases). The CDR3 runs 15 residues. Germline V CDR1 and CDR2: LGHDT, YNNKEL (reference sequence). V lost 4 bases, J lost 0 bases, and 12 bases lay in between. The CDR3 reads CASSRRDTMNTEAFF. CDR3 nucleotides: TGTGCCAGCAGCCGCCGGGACACCATGAACACTGAAGCTTTCTTT.

About this clonotype: At one of its ends the junction is not consistent with the germline gene, which may arise from a read error. This chain links TRBV24-1 with TRBJ2-5, with a possible D match to TRBD1 (6 bases). The CDR3 totals 13 residues. Per the germline V gene, CDR1 is KGHDR and CDR2 is SFDVKD. This chain's CDR3 is CATSGLTGDEQYF. In DNA, the CDR3 is TGTGCCACCAGTGGTTTGACAGGTGATGAGCAGTACTTC.